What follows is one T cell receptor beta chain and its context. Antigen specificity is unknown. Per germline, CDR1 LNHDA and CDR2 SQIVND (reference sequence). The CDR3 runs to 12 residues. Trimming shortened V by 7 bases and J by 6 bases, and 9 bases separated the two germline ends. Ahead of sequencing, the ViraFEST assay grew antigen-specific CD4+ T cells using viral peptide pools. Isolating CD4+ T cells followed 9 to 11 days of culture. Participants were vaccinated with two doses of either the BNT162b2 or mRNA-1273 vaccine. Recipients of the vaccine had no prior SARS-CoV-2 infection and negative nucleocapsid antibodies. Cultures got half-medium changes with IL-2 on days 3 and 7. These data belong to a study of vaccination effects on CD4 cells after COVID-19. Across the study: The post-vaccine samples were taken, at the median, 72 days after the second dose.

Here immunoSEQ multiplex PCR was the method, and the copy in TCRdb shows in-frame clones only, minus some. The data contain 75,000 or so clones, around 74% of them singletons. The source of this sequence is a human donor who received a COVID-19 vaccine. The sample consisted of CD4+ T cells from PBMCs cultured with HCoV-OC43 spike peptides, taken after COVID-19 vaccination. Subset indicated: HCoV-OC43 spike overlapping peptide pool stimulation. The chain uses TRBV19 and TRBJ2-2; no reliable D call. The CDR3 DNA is TGTGCCAGTATTTCTCGGTCCGGGGAGCTGTTTTTT. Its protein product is CASISRSGELFF.